A selection of T cell receptor beta chains follows, all from one sample in a study of OX40 agonist ivuxolimab in advanced cancers. TCRdb keeps only in-frame clones here, not all; method: immunoSEQ multiplex PCR. The table shows 65,000 to 95,000 clones, with roughly 90% occurring only once. Sequencing used CD4+ or CD8+ T cells sorted from blood, obtained in a trial of the OX40 agonist ivuxolimab. These receptors all come from an adult with an advanced solid tumor such as melanoma, head and neck, liver or kidney cancer. Both conserved end residues are part of each CDR3. The D gene is left open where the match is weak. Clone size is not always given. Where it is, it says once, few, many or a class for expanded clones.

clone size,D gene,V gene,J gene,CDR3 DNA,CDR3 protein
-,TRBD2,TRBV4-2,TRBJ2-1,TGTGCCAGCAGCCAAGGGAGAGTAGCGGGAGGGCCTCAGTTCTTC,CASSQGRVAGGPQFF
-,-,TRBV5-6,TRBJ2-4,TGTGCCAGCAGCTTTGGCAGTAGAAACATTCAGTACTTC,CASSFGSRNIQYF
-,-,TRBV29-1,TRBJ2-2,TGCAGCGCAGCACAGGGTAACACCGGGGAGCTGTTTTTT,CSAAQGNTGELFF
-,TRBD2,TRBV2,TRBJ2-1,TGTGCCAGCAGTGTGGTAGCGGGACTATACAATGAGCAGTTCTTC,CASSVVAGLYNEQFF
once,-,TRBV30,TRBJ2-3,TGTGCCTGGAGTGTAGGGGTAGTGACAGCCCTGGATACGCAGTATTTT,CAWSVGVVTALDTQYF
-,TRBD1,TRBV6-1,TRBJ2-5,TGTGCCAGCAGTGAATTGTCCGGGACAGAAGAGACCCAGTACTTC,CASSELSGTEETQYF
-,-,TRBV9,TRBJ1-2,TGTGCCAGCAGCGTAGATCCCCAATCGGGTGGCTACACCTTC,CASSVDPQSGGYTF
-,TRBD1,TRBV19,TRBJ2-7,TGTGCCAGTAGACTGACAGGGGGCCGTTCGTACGAGCAGTACTTC,CASRLTGGRSYEQYF
-,-,TRBV7-9,TRBJ1-1,TGTGCCAGCAGGGGGGGCCGGCTTTCGGGAGCTTTCTTT,CASRGGRLSGAFF
-,-,TRBV18,TRBJ1-2,TGTGCCAGCTCAGCCTCCCCTACGGGGGGCTATGGCTACACCTTC,CASSASPTGGYGYTF
-,-,TRBV1,TRBJ2-3,TGCACCAGCAGCCAAGCCCCCCCTCGGACTAGCGGGATTAGCACAGATACGCAGTATTTT,CTSSQAPPRTSGISTDTQYF
-,TRBD2,TRBV5-4,TRBJ2-5,TGTGCCAGCAGCTTGGGGGGACTAGCGGGAGTGCGGGAGACCCAGTACTTC,CASSLGGLAGVRETQYF
once,-,TRBV2,TRBJ1-3,TGTGCCAGCTCGGGAGGGGCAGGAGGAAACACCATATATTTT,CASSGGAGGNTIYF
few,TRBD2,TRBV15,TRBJ2-1,TGTGCCACCAGCGGATGGACTAGCGGGAAACCCTACAATGAGCAGTTCTTC,CATSGWTSGKPYNEQFF
-,TRBD1,TRBV6-5,TRBJ2-1,TGTGCCAGCATCCGACAGGGGGCAGGGGAGCAGTTCTTC,CASIRQGAGEQFF
-,-,TRBV5-6,TRBJ2-7,TGTGCCAGCAGCTTGGCAGGGACCTACGAGCAGTACTTC,CASSLAGTYEQYF
-,TRBD1,TRBV11-2,TRBJ1-3,TGTGCCAGCAGCCTCATACCGGGACAGGGAATAAGAAACACCATATATTTT,CASSLIPGQGIRNTIYF
-,-,TRBV29-1,TRBJ2-5,TGCAGCGTTGCAGGGGTGAGGGAGACCCAGTACTTC,CSVAGVRETQYF
-,-,TRBV27,TRBJ2-5,TGTGCCAGCAGTCCGGATCGCAGAGAGACCCAGTACTTC,CASSPDRRETQYF
-,-,TRBV27,TRBJ1-5,TGTGCCAGCATGGTGGAGGGGATGAATCAGCCCCAGCATTTT,CASMVEGMNQPQHF
-,-,TRBV5-1,TRBJ1-5,TGCGCCAGCAGCTTGGCGATGGGTGGGCCAACTTATCAGCCCCAGCATTTT,CASSLAMGGPTYQPQHF
-,-,TRBV5-1,TRBJ2-5,TGCGCCAGCAGCCCAGGTGGAGAGACCCAGTACTTC,CASSPGGETQYF
-,-,TRBV28,TRBJ1-2,TGTGCCAGCACTACGACAGAGAACTATGGCTACACCTTC,CASTTTENYGYTF
-,-,TRBV28,TRBJ2-3,TGTGCCAGCAGTTTGCGAGCGGGTGACGATAGGGATACGCAGTATTTT,CASSLRAGDDRDTQYF
-,TRBD1,TRBV18,TRBJ1-2,TGTGCCAGCTCACCCCAGGGGACAGGGGATGGCTACACCTTC,CASSPQGTGDGYTF
-,-,TRBV5-1,TRBJ2-1,TGCGCCAGCAGCTTGGTAACTAGCCGCAATGAGCAGTTCTTC,CASSLVTSRNEQFF
-,-,TRBV10-2,TRBJ2-4,TGCGCCAGCAGGCTACAGGGAGGGACCAAAAACATTCAGTACTTC,CASRLQGGTKNIQYF
-,-,TRBV28,TRBJ1-1,TGTGCCAGCAGGCCCGCTGGGGAAGGGCGTCTAAGGACTGAAGCTTTCTTT,CASRPAGEGRLRTEAFF
-,TRBD1,TRBV18,TRBJ1-1,TGTGCCAGCTCAGCTGGGAGGACAGGGACCACTGAAGCTTTCTTT,CASSAGRTGTTEAFF
-,-,TRBV4-1,TRBJ2-7,TGCGCCAGCAGCCGAGTACAGAGTTACGAGCAGTACTTC,CASSRVQSYEQYF
-,TRBD1,TRBV5-1,TRBJ1-3,TGCGCCAGCAGCTTATCAGGGGGAATCTCTGGAAACACCATATATTTT,CASSLSGGISGNTIYF
-,TRBD1,TRBV5-1,TRBJ2-5,TGCGCCAGCAGCGGTCGACAGGGGGCGGAGACCCAGTACTTC,CASSGRQGAETQYF
-,TRBD2,TRBV10-3,TRBJ2-3,TGTGCCATCTCCAGCGGGGGGTTGTCAGATACGCAGTATTTT,CAISSGGLSDTQYF
-,-,TRBV10-2,TRBJ1-4,TGCGCCAGCAGTGCCTGGACGGGTTATAATGAAAAACTGTTTTTT,CASSAWTGYNEKLFF
-,TRBD2,TRBV7-2,TRBJ2-3,TGTGCCAGCGGTACAGCGGGGGCCGTAGATACGCAGTATTTT,CASGTAGAVDTQYF
-,TRBD2,TRBV2,TRBJ2-3,TGTGCCAGCAGGGGACTAGCGGGCCGCACAGATACGCAGTATTTT,CASRGLAGRTDTQYF
-,-,TRBV29-1,TRBJ2-5,TGCAGCGTTGCAGCAAATCCACAAGAGACCCAGTACTTC,CSVAANPQETQYF
-,TRBD2,TRBV9,TRBJ2-3,TGTGCCAGCAGCGGAGCGGGGGGGAGTGGAGATACGCAGTATTTT,CASSGAGGSGDTQYF
-,-,TRBV7-9,TRBJ2-2,TGTGCCAGCAGCTTAGGGGCGGGCACCGGGGAGCTGTTTTTT,CASSLGAGTGELFF
once,TRBD2,TRBV5-1,TRBJ2-7,TGCGCCAGCAGCTTGGGAGCGGGAGAGGGACTCGAGCAGTACTTC,CASSLGAGEGLEQYF
-,-,TRBV5-4,TRBJ1-2,TGTGCCAGCAGCTTGGCTGGGGGGGCGAGGGGCTACACCTTC,CASSLAGGARGYTF
-,-,TRBV7-6,TRBJ1-2,TGTGCCAGCAGCGGTGCCGGGGTTGGAGGCTACACCTTC,CASSGAGVGGYTF
-,TRBD1,TRBV6-4,TRBJ2-7,TGTGCCAGCAGGATCGACAGGGGGACCTACGAGCAGTACTTC,CASRIDRGTYEQYF
-,TRBD1,TRBV28,TRBJ1-4,TGTGCCAGCAGTTTATTGGGGCGGACAGGGCTTGAAAAACTGTTTTTT,CASSLLGRTGLEKLFF
-,TRBD2,TRBV27,TRBJ2-1,TGTGCCAGCAGTTTAGGACTAGCGGGAGGCGAGAATGAGCAGTTCTTC,CASSLGLAGGENEQFF
-,-,TRBV7-2,TRBJ2-4,TGTGCCAGCAGCGCCTCCGGGACGATTAAAAACATTCAGTACTTC,CASSASGTIKNIQYF
-,-,TRBV7-3,TRBJ1-1,TGTGCCAGCAGCCCCTCACCGGGACTAGTCACTGAAGCTTTCTTT,CASSPSPGLVTEAFF
-,-,TRBV19,TRBJ1-6,TGTGCCAGTACAGACAGGTACAATTCACCCCTCCACTTT,CASTDRYNSPLHF
once,-,TRBV21-1,TRBJ1-5,TGTGCCAGCAGCGGACCTCGGGACAGGGGGGAAAAAAGCAATCAGCCCCAGCATTTT,CASSGPRDRGEKSNQPQHF
few,-,TRBV2,TRBJ2-1,TGTGCCAGCCAAGCACGGGGGGCGGGGGCCCCGAAGGAGCAGTTCTTC,CASQARGAGAPKEQFF
few,TRBD1,TRBV28,TRBJ1-2,TGTGCCAGCAGTTTACAACAGGGGAGTGGCTACACCTTC,CASSLQQGSGYTF
-,-,TRBV5-1,TRBJ2-7,TGCGCCAGCAGCTGGGGAGACGGAGCCTACGAGCAGTACTTC,CASSWGDGAYEQYF
-,TRBD1,TRBV5-5,TRBJ2-3,TGTGCCAGCAGCAGACAGGGGGCTGGCTCAGATACGCAGTATTTT,CASSRQGAGSDTQYF
once,-,TRBV14,TRBJ1-2,TGTGCCAGCAGCCAAGAACGGGGGATTAATGGCTACACCTTC,CASSQERGINGYTF
few,-,TRBV12-5,TRBJ1-1,TGTGCTAGTGGTGGGGAGATGAACACTGAAGCTTTCTTT,CASGGEMNTEAFF